This TCR beta chain was found in a study of T cells in tuberculosis. Sequencing was performed with immunoSEQ multiplex PCR; in TCRdb, only in-frame clones are kept and a portion is missing. The data contain about 20,000 clones, more than 80% of them singletons. CDR3 length: 17 residues. Germline V gene lookup returns CDR1 SGDLS and CDR2 YYNGEE. The J segment lost 6 bases and the V segment lost 6 bases, leaving 17 bases of the junction unmatched. Each clinical donor contributed on average roughly 90,000 T cells from unsorted cryopreserved PBMC. With regard to this clone: What it recognizes is unknown.

General study findings and limits: Classification accuracy was 85% to 90% (AUROC 0.90) with the GMM-specific repertoire.

Sequencing was carried out using PBMCs. The receptor comes from a donor aged 10-29 years with latent tuberculosis or without tuberculosis infection. The chain links TRBV9 to TRBJ2-3, with 9 nucleotides matching TRBD2. Here the CDR3 DNA reads TGTGCCAGCATCCCCTCCCCAGCGGGGGGTATTGTTGATACGCAGTATTTT. It codes for CASIPSPAGGIVDTQYF.